One sample yielded the 9 T cell receptor beta chains listed below, sequenced in a study of blood T cell repertoires in COVID-19. Method: immunoSEQ multiplex PCR; TCRdb's copy keeps in-frame clones and lacks some. The sample consists of approximately 90,000 clones, more than 70% of them appearing once. Sequenced input: peripheral blood. These receptors originate from a woman of 80 years or more with acute or convalescent COVID-19.

V is TRBV21-1 and J is TRBJ1-3. TRBV21-1 is classified as a pseudogene. This CDR3 has 16 residues. CDR3 sequence reads: CASSPRGGGLGNTIYF. The CDR3 nucleotides are TGTGCCAGCAGCCCGCGGGGCGGGGGTCTTGGAAACACCATATATTTT.

This chain connects TRBV3-1 (or the pseudogene TRBV3-2) to TRBJ1-4, with TRBD1 identical over 9 bases. CDR1 and CDR2 (germline): LGHDT, YNNKEL (reference sequence). CDR3 size: 16 residues. The V gene end was trimmed by 5 bases and the J gene end by 4 bases; junction bases not matched to a gene: 8. CDR3 in amino acids: CASSSGDRDNNEKLFF. The CDR3 nucleotides are TGTGCCAGCAGCTCAGGGGACAGGGATAATAATGAAAAACTGTTTTTT.

The chain employs TRBV4-1 and TRBJ1-2; D perhaps matches TRBD1 (5 bases). Germline-derived CDR1 and CDR2 are MGHRA and YSYEKL. V was clipped by 4 bases and J by 3 bases, with 15 bases between them. The CDR3 runs to 15 residues. Here the CDR3 reads CASSRQARGDYGYTF. The CDR3 DNA reads as TGCGCCAGCAGCCGCCAGGCCCGGGGGGACTATGGCTACACCTTC.

The sample holds a few counts of this clone. The chain uses TRBV18 and TRBJ1-4; 8 bases are a match to TRBD1. This CDR3 spans 17 amino acids. V lost 2 bases and J lost 3; bases outside the gene matches: 8. The germline gives CDR1 KGHSH, CDR2 LQKENI. The CDR3 sequence is CASSPAGTGGANEKLFF. In nucleotides, the CDR3 is TGTGCCAGCTCACCAGCCGGGACAGGAGGAGCTAATGAAAAACTGTTTTTT.

CDR3 sequence: CASSPYTNPYGYTF. Written as DNA, the CDR3 is TGCGCCAGCAGTCCTTACACGAACCCCTATGGCTACACCTTC. This sequence joins TRBV10-1 and TRBJ1-2; D ambiguous. V lost 5 bases, J lost 4 bases, and 14 bases lay in between. Germline V gene lookup returns CDR1 WNHNN and CDR2 SYGVQD (reference sequence). CDR3 size: 14 residues.

The CDR3 reads CASSSLAGNNEQFF. The CDR3 nucleotides are TGTGCCAGCAGCTCCCTAGCGGGGAACAATGAGCAGTTCTTC. V and J are TRBV7-3 and TRBJ2-1; 9 bases are shared with TRBD2. Germline V gene lookup returns CDR1 SGHTA and CDR2 FQGTGA. The CDR3 loop spans 14 amino acids. J gave up 5 bases and V 4 bases, and 3 bases lay outside the gene matches.

The genes are TRBV7-3 and TRBJ2-2, with 12 bases aligning to TRBD1. V was clipped by 4 bases and J by 7 bases; unmatched bases: 7. Germline V gene lookup returns CDR1 SGHTA and CDR2 FQGTGA. This CDR3 has 16 residues. The CDR3 here is CASSWGTGGAIGELFF. The CDR3 DNA sequence: TGTGCCAGCAGCTGGGGGACAGGGGGCGCGATCGGGGAGCTGTTTTTT. Full variable domain (rest looked up from reference TRBV7-3 and TRBJ2-2): GAGVSQTPSNKVTEKGKYVELRCDPISGHTALYWYRQSLGQGPEFLIYFQGTGAADDSGLPNDRFFAVRPEGSVSTLKIQRTERGDSAVYLCASSWGTGGAIGELFFGEGSRLTVL.

This clone occurred a few times. The genes are TRBV9 and TRBJ2-3; D gene uncertain. This CDR3 has 13 amino acids. Germline CDR1 SGDLS, CDR2 YYNGEE. Trimming shortened V by 0 bases and J by 6 bases, and 8 bases separated the two germline ends. The CDR3 DNA reads as TGTGCCAGCAGCGTAGGGCCCCCGGATACGCAGTATTTT. Amino acid sequence: CASSVGPPDTQYF.

This clone came up a few times. This chain uses TRBV5-1 with TRBJ1-2; maybe TRBD1 (5 bases). The CDR3 spans 14 residues. Trimming removed 4 bases from V and 0 bases from J, with 10 bases in between. CDR1 is SGHRS, CDR2 YFSETQ, per germline. CDR3 amino acids: CASSPVTANYGYTF. CDR3 nucleotide sequence: TGCGCCAGCAGCCCCGTGACAGCTAACTATGGCTACACCTTC.